This paragraph reports one T cell receptor (beta chain). Its antigen remains unidentified. The record originates from a study of cytomegalovirus exposure and HLA in healthy donors. The V gene's germline CDR1 is GTSNPN and CDR2 SVGIG (reference sequence). CDR3 length: 15 residues. The V end was cut by 5 bases, the J end by 2 bases, with 19 bases between. Study-wide findings and caveats: Three CMV-associated chains were confirmed in vitro to be specific for CMV antigens. Reportedly, TCR beta sequences accurately predicted HLA-A and HLA-B alleles in most subjects.

PCR used 60 Vbeta primers and 13 Jbeta primers. Sequencing was performed with immunoSEQ multiplex PCR; in TCRdb, only in-frame clones are kept and a portion is missing. The sample records approximately 190,000 clones, 87% being singletons. The receptor comes from a boy younger than 10 in good health and CMV-seronegative. The sample taken for sequencing was PBMCs. This rearrangement joins TRBV30 to TRBJ2-7; possibly TRBD2 for D (5 bases). CDR3 nucleotides: TGTGCCTGGGGAGGCCAAAAGAATTTCCCCTACGAGCAGTACTTC. Translated, it gives CAWGGQKNFPYEQYF.